Below, one T cell receptor (beta chain) is given with its context. The sample originates from a study of blood T cell repertoires in COVID-19. Study at large: Collection of acute and convalescent COVID-19 samples took place in the United States, Italy and Spain. Nucleic acid was either cDNA or gDNA, and it came from T cells, B-cell-depleted T cells, or PBMCs.

In the source study's methods: The assay estimated nucleated cells by amplifying reference gene primers. Profiled with immunoSEQ multiplex PCR; TCRdb holds only in-frame clones, not every one. The DNA gave D and trimming, while V, J and clone size come from that table. The table lists under 200,000 clones, around 85% of them singletons. There are 13 residues in the CDR3. Trimming pared 5 bases from V and 3 bases from J, leaving 10 bases between. The genes are TRBV12-3 or TRBV12-4 and TRBJ1-2, with D possibly TRBD1 on 5 matching bases. The source is a man between 60 and 75 years old who had recovered from COVID-19. Sequenced: peripheral blood. The CDR3 sequence is CASSKGMYYGYTF. In DNA form, the CDR3 reads TGTGCCAGCAGTAAGGGGATGTACTATGGCTACACCTTC.